This entry lists 22 T cell receptor beta chains sequenced from one sample in a study of Tregs in tolerant kidney transplant recipients. The repertoire was sequenced with immunoSEQ multiplex PCR; TCRdb's copy has only in-frame clones and lacks some. The table includes more than 60,000 clones, approximately 98% detected once. The sample in question was CD4+ T cells from blood, obtained before the transplant. These receptors came from a human donor who received a combined kidney and bone marrow transplant.

The chain recombines TRBV4-2 with TRBJ1-4; D is unresolved. Per germline, CDR1 LGHNA and CDR2 YNFKEQ. There are 15 residues in the CDR3. Trimming stripped 0 bases from V and 8 bases from J, with 13 bases between. The CDR3 nucleotides are TGTGCCAGCAGCCAAGACCCCGGGGTTGGGGAAAAACTGTTTTTT. Amino acids: CASSQDPGVGEKLFF.

This sequence joins TRBV29-1 and TRBJ1-2; 8 bases are a match to TRBD1. Losses at the gene ends were 3 bases for V and 8 bases for J; bases not matched to a gene: 11. The length of the CDR3 is 14 residues. CDR1 is SQVTM, CDR2 ANQGSEA, per germline. DNA of the CDR3: TGCAGCGTTGAGCAGAGACAGGGGTCTTGGGGCTACACCTTC. Translation gives CSVEQRQGSWGYTF.

This chain joins TRBV13 and TRBJ2-2; possible D gene TRBD1, 5 bases. The CDR3 is 13 residues long. The germline V gene has CDR1 PRHDT and CDR2 FYEKMQ (reference sequence). The CDR3 loop is CATRQGPTGELFF. CDR3 DNA sequence: TGTGCTACGAGGCAGGGTCCAACCGGGGAGCTGTTTTTT.

The V call is TRBV7-9, the J call TRBJ1-2, with D maybe TRBD1 (6 bases). The germline CDR1 and CDR2 sequences are SEHNR and FQNEAQ (reference sequence). V was trimmed by 2 bases and J by 7 bases, leaving 8 bases between them. This CDR3 contains 12 residues. The CDR3 loop is CASSLPGVGYTF. CDR3 coding DNA: TGTGCCAGCAGCTTACCAGGGGTTGGCTACACCTTC.

The gene calls are TRBV5-6 and TRBJ1-1; 8 bases align to TRBD1. The V and J ends lost 4 bases and 4 bases, in that order; junction bases with no gene match: 9. Germline V CDR1 and CDR2: SGHDT, YYEEEE. There are 15 residues in the CDR3. Written as DNA, the CDR3 is TGTGCCAGCAGCAAAAGGACAGGGTGGACCACTGAAGCTTTCTTT. Its protein is CASSKRTGWTTEAFF.

The V gene is TRBV29-1, the J gene TRBJ2-5; 7 bases are shared with TRBD2. Germline V lookup: CDR1 SQVTM, CDR2 ANQGSEA. The CDR3 has 14 amino acids. The trim removed 2 bases at V and 5 bases at J, leaving 8 bases unmatched. The CDR3 is CSVEWSAGGETQYF. CDR3 nucleotide sequence: TGCAGCGTTGAATGGTCGGCCGGGGGGGAGACCCAGTACTTC.

The gene calls are TRBV10-3 and TRBJ1-3; 9 bases match TRBD1. The V gene end was trimmed by 3 bases and the J gene end by 1 base; junction bases not matched to a gene: 4. Germline V CDR1 and CDR2: ENHRY, SYGVKD. This CDR3 comprises 16 residues. The CDR3 DNA reads as TGTGCCATCAGTGAATTTGGGACAGGGTCTGGAAACACCATATATTTT. Amino acid sequence: CAISEFGTGSGNTIYF.

A word on this clone: One end of the junction is discordant with germline, which a read error may explain. This sequence joins TRBV20-1 and TRBJ1-2, with a weak D call TRBD1 (5 bases). The CDR3 has 11 amino acids. Looked up from germline, CDR1 is DFQATT and CDR2 is SNEGSKA (reference sequence). The CDR3 DNA sequence: TGCAGTGCTAGAGATGGAATGCGGGGACGCTTC. Translation gives CSARDGMRGRF.

The genes are TRBV7-3 and TRBJ1-2; possible D gene TRBD1, 6 bases. Germline CDR1 and CDR2: SGHTA and FQGTGA. This CDR3 contains 13 residues. Trimming pared 2 bases from V and 5 bases from J, leaving 9 bases between. The CDR3 DNA reads TGTGCCAGCAGCTTATATACAGGGTATGGCTACACCTTC. Its translation: CASSLYTGYGYTF.

The chain links TRBV15 to TRBJ1-4; 10 nucleotides align to TRBD1. This CDR3 comprises 15 residues. Trimming removed 3 bases from V and 6 bases from J; junction bases left unmatched: 4. CDR1 LNHNV and CDR2 YYDKDF come from the germline V gene (reference sequence). CDR3 residues: CATSRSGTGDEKLFF. Written as DNA, the CDR3 is TGTGCCACCAGCAGGTCCGGGACAGGGGATGAAAAACTGTTTTTT.

The chain joins TRBV9 to TRBJ2-3; 9 bases line up with TRBD2. Germline V CDR1 and CDR2: SGDLS, YYNGEE. This CDR3 is 15 amino acids long. J gave up 5 bases and V 7 bases, and 11 bases lay outside the gene matches. The CDR3, as DNA: TGTGCCAGCGGGCCTCTAGCGGGATCTGGAGATACGCAGTATTTT. Its protein is CASGPLAGSGDTQYF.

The chain employs TRBV28 and TRBJ2-1; D gene uncertain. The CDR3 runs to 13 residues. Germline-derived CDR1 and CDR2 are MDHEN and SYDVKM. The V end lost 4 bases, the J end lost 4 bases, and 8 bases lay between the germline ends. CDR3 amino acids: CASSSFVYNEQFF. The DNA for the CDR3 is TGTGCCAGCAGTTCTTTCGTATACAATGAGCAGTTCTTC.

CDR3 sequence (DNA): TGTGCCAGCAGCTTAGTCCCGGGTACGGGAGCTTTCTTT. This encodes CASSLVPGTGAFF. This chain joins TRBV11-2 and TRBJ1-1, with D unclear. CDR1 is SGHAT and CDR2 is FQNNGV in the germline V gene. Deletions cut 1 base from V and 10 bases from J, with 13 bases between. This CDR3 spans 13 amino acids.

This chain connects TRBV18 to TRBJ2-3; tentative D call: TRBD2 (5 bases). Per germline, CDR1 KGHSH and CDR2 LQKENI. CDR3 length: 15 residues. Trimming took off 3 bases at V and 0 bases at J, with 10 bases between the two ends. CDR3 nucleotides: TGTGCCAGCTCACCCGCGGGCGTCAGCACAGATACGCAGTATTTT. Translating it yields CASSPAGVSTDTQYF. The entire variable domain, with the rest obtained from reference TRBV18 and TRBJ2-3, is as follows: NAGVMQNPRHLVRRRGQEARLRCSPMKGHSHVYWYRQLPEEGLKFMVYLQKENIIDESGMPKERFSAEFPKEGPSILRIQQVVRGDSAAYFCASSPAGVSTDTQYFGPGTRLTVL.

The chain combines TRBV19 with TRBJ2-3, with TRBD2 identical over 11 bases. CDR3 length: 15 amino acids. Germline V CDR1 and CDR2: LNHDA, SQIVND (reference sequence). The ends lost 5 bases at V and 7 bases at J; junction bases unmatched: 8. The DNA of the CDR3 is TGTGCCAGTAGTGGGGGGACTAGCGGAGGATATACGCAGTATTTT. Protein sequence: CASSGGTSGGYTQYF.

This clone was recorded only once. The same CDR3 is also encoded by other DNA sequences in this sample. The genes are TRBV6-5 and TRBJ1-5; no firm D call. CDR1 is MNHEY and CDR2 is SVGAGI in the germline V gene. Trimming took 9 bases from V and 0 from J, leaving 15 bases between them. This CDR3 has 15 amino acids. Written as DNA, the CDR3 is TGTGCCAGTAGTCCCGGGTGGAATAGCAATCAGCCCCAGCATTTT. This sequence encodes CASSPGWNSNQPQHF.

The V gene is TRBV28, the J gene TRBJ2-7; D is perhaps TRBD2 (6 bases). This CDR3 is 13 amino acids long. From germline, CDR1 is MDHEN and CDR2 SYDVKM. The V end was cut by 7 bases, the J end by 4 bases, with 14 bases between. CDR3 nucleotide sequence: TGTGCCAGCAAGGGGACTGCTTATTACGAGCAGTACTTC. This sequence encodes CASKGTAYYEQYF.

The chain has TRBV27 and TRBJ2-2; a possible D gene is TRBD2 (6 bases). This CDR3 is 15 amino acids long. Trimming cost V 3 bases and J 5 bases, with 13 bases left between them. Germline CDR1 reads MNHEY; CDR2 reads SMNVEV (reference sequence). CDR3 sequence (DNA): TGTGCCAGCAGTTTGGAGGGGCCGGGAACCGGGGAGCTGTTTTTT. It specifies CASSLEGPGTGELFF.

V usage is TRBV7-2 and J usage is TRBJ1-2; no reliable D call. The V and J ends lost 0 bases and 5 bases respectively, with 10 bases between them. The length of the CDR3 is 14 residues. Germline V gene lookup returns CDR1 SGHTA and CDR2 FQGNSA. The CDR3 protein is CASSLATAWYGYTF. In DNA form, the CDR3 reads TGTGCCAGCAGCTTAGCCACAGCATGGTATGGCTACACCTTC.

This chain connects TRBV5-1 to TRBJ2-7; possibly TRBD1 for D (6 bases). The CDR3 is 14 amino acids. The ends were cut back, 0 bases at V and 2 bases at J, with 9 bases in the middle. Germline assignment: CDR1 SGHRS and CDR2 YFSETQ. CDR3 in amino acids: CASSLVQGTYEQYF. CDR3 in DNA: TGCGCCAGCAGCTTGGTACAGGGCACCTACGAGCAGTACTTC.

The chain has TRBV14 and TRBJ2-1, with D perhaps TRBD2 (6 bases). V lost 2 bases to trimming and J lost 7 bases, with 9 bases between them. This CDR3 contains 13 residues. The V gene's germline CDR1 is SGHDN and CDR2 FVKESK. The CDR3 protein is CASSQLAHNEQFF. The CDR3 DNA reads as TGTGCCAGCAGCCAACTAGCGCATAATGAGCAGTTCTTC.

V usage is TRBV7-8 and J usage is TRBJ1-5, with no clear D. The V gene lost 4 bases and the J gene lost 0 bases, with 13 bases spanning the gap. This CDR3 contains 16 residues. Germline V gene lookup returns CDR1 SGHVS and CDR2 FQNEAQ. Here the CDR3 DNA reads TGTGCCAGCAGCTCCGTAGGACTGTATAGCAATCAGCCCCAGCATTTT. As protein: CASSSVGLYSNQPQHF.